This T cell receptor (beta chain) was sequenced for a study of T cell changes during pregnancy in multiple sclerosis. Measured with immunoSEQ multiplex PCR; TCRdb has only the in-frame clones, and not every one. The repertoire holds approximately 90,000 clones, with roughly 92% as singletons. Sequencing was performed on peripheral blood, taken in the first trimester of pregnancy. The TCR originated in a female donor with multiple sclerosis, enrolled in a pregnancy study.

CDR3 residues: CASSTGQYGGELFF. The CDR3 DNA follows: TGCGCCAGCAGCACCGGACAGTATGGCGGGGAGCTGTTTTTT. V is TRBV5-1 and J is TRBJ2-2; D might be TRBD1 (6 bases). The CDR3 consists of 14 residues. In germline, CDR1 is SGHRS, CDR2 YFSETQ. Trimming took 4 bases from V and 7 from J, leaving 14 bases between them.